This entry is about one T cell receptor beta chain. The data were taken from a study of blood T cell repertoires in COVID-19. About the research overall: Acute-phase and convalescent COVID-19 samples originated in the United States, Italy and Spain. Nucleic acid was either cDNA or gDNA, and it came from T cells, B-cell-depleted T cells, or PBMCs.

As processed by the authors: Reference gene primer amplification yielded estimated nucleated cell counts. Profiling relied on immunoSEQ multiplex PCR, and the TCRdb table lists in-frame clones only, not all of them. V, J and clone size are those of that table, while D and trimming were read from the DNA. The data contain 120,000 to 150,000 clones, approximately 82% of them singletons. Per the germline V gene, CDR1 is MNHEY and CDR2 is SMNVEV (reference sequence). The CDR3 is 16 amino acids. With V trimmed by 7 bases and J by 2 bases, 9 bases remained unmatched. This chain uses TRBV27 with TRBJ2-1, with 9 bases aligning to TRBD2. This sequence was found in a human donor with acute or convalescent COVID-19. The donor label of this sample is uncertain. The sample comprised peripheral blood. The CDR3 DNA is TGTGCCAGCACCACCCGAGCTAGCGGGGCCTACAATGAGCAGTTCTTC. This gives the protein CASTTRASGAYNEQFF.